A single sample gave rise to the 19 T cell receptor beta chains below, sequenced in a study of cytotoxic CD8 clonotypes in ibrutinib-treated CLL. Profiled with immunoSEQ multiplex PCR; TCRdb holds only in-frame clones, not every one. The table shows about 310,000 clones, with around four fifths occurring only once. The source material was PBMCs, sampled before ibrutinib treatment. The receptors here all came from a human donor with chronic lymphocytic leukemia.

The chain links TRBV27 to TRBJ2-5; no definite D call. This CDR3 contains 15 residues. Germline values: CDR1 MNHEY, CDR2 SMNVEV (reference sequence). With 6 bases removed from V and 2 bases from J, the gap between germline ends came to 16 bases. The CDR3 sequence: CASRDLSVWQETQYF. CDR3 DNA sequence: TGTGCCAGCAGGGATCTTTCTGTATGGCAAGAGACCCAGTACTTC.

The chain recombines TRBV5-1 with TRBJ2-3; D gene uncertain. This CDR3 is built from 14 residues. Germline CDR1 SGHRS, CDR2 YFSETQ. The ends were cut back, 6 bases at V and 2 bases at J, with 13 bases in the middle. The CDR3 DNA sequence: TGCGCCAGCAATCCCGACGGCACCACAGATACGCAGTATTTT. Its protein product is CASNPDGTTDTQYF.

In this sample, this clone turned up once. The gene calls are TRBV10-1 and TRBJ1-4; D is possibly TRBD1 (6 bases). The CDR3 length is 13 residues. V was shortened by 0 bases and J by 12 bases, with 11 bases between the two germline ends. The germline V gene has CDR1 WNHNN and CDR2 SYGVQD (reference sequence). CDR3 bases: TGCGCCAGCAGTGAGTCGGACACAGGGCAACTGTTTTTT. Translation gives CASSESDTGQLFF.

The V gene is TRBV2, the J gene TRBJ1-4; 8 bases match TRBD1. Unmatched junction bases numbered 7, after V lost 5 bases and J lost 8 bases. This CDR3 is 14 amino acids long. Per germline, CDR1 SNHLY and CDR2 FYNNEI. The CDR3 loop is CASSTGTGIEKLFF. The CDR3 region has the DNA TGTGCCAGCAGTACCGGGACAGGAATCGAAAAACTGTTTTTT.

The chain recombines TRBV11-2 with TRBJ2-2; D is undetermined. The germline CDR1 and CDR2 sequences are SGHAT and FQNNGV. V dropped 3 bases and J dropped 2 bases, with 7 bases sitting between them. The CDR3 is made up of 14 amino acids. The CDR3 DNA reads TGTGCCAGCAGCTTTGGCAGCAACACCGGGGAGCTGTTTTTT. This encodes CASSFGSNTGELFF.

This clone was seen just once. The genes are TRBV7-2 and TRBJ1-2, with a weak D call TRBD1 (6 bases). With 6 bases removed from V and 4 bases from J, the gap between germline ends came to 18 bases. Germline V CDR1 and CDR2: SGHTA, FQGNSA. CDR3 length equals 15 residues. The CDR3 DNA is TGTGCCAGCAGTGGGGGACAATTTTTGGGCTATGGCTACACCTTC. Its protein product is CASSGGQFLGYGYTF.

The chain has TRBV4-2 and TRBJ2-7; the match to TRBD2 covers 9 bases. With V trimmed by 0 bases and J by 6 bases, 9 bases remained unmatched. The CDR3 totals 16 residues. The V gene's germline CDR1 is LGHNA and CDR2 YNFKEQ. This CDR3 reads CASSQDWREGLGEQYF. The DNA of the CDR3 is TGTGCCAGCAGCCAAGATTGGCGGGAGGGTCTAGGCGAGCAGTACTTC.

The chain employs TRBV7-9 and TRBJ1-2; no clear D gene. The CDR3 is 10 residues long. Trimming removed 8 bases from V and 8 bases from J, with 9 bases in between. Germline loops: CDR1 SEHNR, CDR2 FQNEAQ (reference sequence). The CDR3 DNA is TGTGCCAGCGGCCTCGGAGGCTACACCTTC. Encoded protein: CASGLGGYTF.

The chain links TRBV12-5 to TRBJ2-1; no definite D call. V was trimmed by 0 bases and J by 7 bases, leaving 7 bases between them. Germline CDR1 is LGHNT and CDR2 is FRNRAP. This CDR3 is built from 13 residues. Written as DNA, the CDR3 is TGTGCTAGTGGTTTGGTTACCCAGAATGAGCAGTTCTTC. Protein: CASGLVTQNEQFF.

On this clone itself: One end of the junction fails to match germline, which may point to a read error. The rearrangement uses TRBV11-3 and TRBJ2-3; D unclear. Germline loops: CDR1 SGHNT, CDR2 YENEEA. The CDR3 is made up of 12 amino acids. This CDR3 reads CASSRSRDTQYF. In nucleotides, the CDR3 is TGTGCCAGCAGCAGGAGCAGAGATACGCAGTATTTT. Combining the CDR3 with reference TRBV11-3 and TRBJ2-3 gives the whole variable domain EAGVVQSPRYKIIEKKQPVAFWCNPISGHNTLYWYLQNLGQGPELLIRYENEEAVDDSQLPKDRFSAERLKGVDSTLKIQPAELGDSAVYLCASSRSRDTQYFGPGTRLTVL.

CDR3 residues: CASSAYRGDTGELFF. The CDR3 DNA follows: TGTGCCAGCAGTGCCTACAGGGGCGACACCGGGGAGCTGTTTTTT. The chain joins TRBV6-1 to TRBJ2-2, with 7 nucleotides matching TRBD1. CDR1 and CDR2 (germline): MNHNS, SASEGT. J gave up 3 bases and V 4 bases, and 5 bases lay outside the gene matches. This CDR3 has 15 residues.

The chain links TRBV7-2 to TRBJ2-3; D ambiguous. Deletions cut 3 bases from V and 6 bases from J, with 10 bases between. The CDR3 covers 13 residues. Germline CDR1 reads SGHTA; CDR2 reads FQGNSA. CDR3 residues: CASSFILRDTQYF. In nucleotides, the CDR3 is TGTGCCAGCAGCTTCATCCTAAGGGATACGCAGTATTTT. The full variable domain, in which reference TRBV7-2 and TRBJ2-3 provide the parts outside the CDR3, is GAGVSQSPSNKVTEKGKDVELRCDPISGHTALYWYRQSLGQGLEFLIYFQGNSAPDKSGLPSDRFSAERTGGSVSTLTIQRTQQEDSAVYLCASSFILRDTQYFGPGTRLTVL.

This rearrangement joins TRBV11-2 to TRBJ2-3; a weak D match, TRBD1 (5 bases). Trimming removed 8 bases at V and 0 bases at J, with 9 bases between. CDR3 length equals 13 residues. Germline V gene sequence: CDR1 SGHAT, CDR2 FQNNGV. CDR3 DNA sequence: TGTGCCAGCGACAGAAGGAGCACAGATACGCAGTATTTT. Residues: CASDRRSTDTQYF.

The V gene is TRBV6-5, the J gene TRBJ2-7; 7 bases align to TRBD2. Germline CDR1 reads MNHEY; CDR2 reads SVGAGI. V lost 2 bases to trimming and J lost 4 bases; unmatched junction nucleotides: 5. The CDR3 contains 14 residues. CDR3 protein: CASSYGGREYEQYF. The CDR3 nucleotides read TGTGCCAGCAGTTACGGCGGGAGAGAGTACGAGCAGTACTTC.

The V and J genes are TRBV7-2 and TRBJ1-5; unclear D gene. The V gene lost 5 bases and the J gene lost 0 bases, with 11 bases spanning the gap. CDR3 length: 15 amino acids. CDR1 and CDR2 (germline): SGHTA, FQGNSA. The DNA for the CDR3 is TGTGCCAGCAGCCCACTAGGGAATAGCAATCAGCCCCAGCATTTT. Protein sequence: CASSPLGNSNQPQHF. Drawing the rest from reference TRBV7-2 and TRBJ1-5, the complete variable domain is GAGVSQSPSNKVTEKGKDVELRCDPISGHTALYWYRQSLGQGLEFLIYFQGNSAPDKSGLPSDRFSAERTGGSVSTLTIQRTQQEDSAVYLCASSPLGNSNQPQHFGDGTRLSIL.

Only one count was recorded for this clone. V gene TRBV9 combines with J gene TRBJ2-1; no definite D call. This CDR3 contains 15 residues. The germline V gene encodes CDR1 SGDLS and CDR2 YYNGEE. V lost 0 bases and J lost 8, with 15 bases in between. This CDR3 is CASSVGRAELYEQFF. The CDR3 nucleotides read TGTGCCAGCAGCGTAGGTAGAGCCGAGCTCTATGAGCAGTTCTTC.

The sample holds one count of this clone. The chain combines TRBV12-5 with TRBJ2-2; 10 positions agree with TRBD2. CDR1 and CDR2 (germline): LGHNT, FRNRAP. Losses at the gene ends were 0 bases for V and 8 bases for J; bases not matched to a gene: 6. This CDR3 comprises 16 residues. For the CDR3, the DNA is TGTGCTAGTGGTTTGGTTACTAGCGGGATGGGAGGGGAGCTGTTTTTT. Translation gives CASGLVTSGMGGELFF.

This clone was found once. This sequence joins TRBV30 and TRBJ2-7; 7 bases fit TRBD1. The CDR3 spans 15 residues. Germline assignment: CDR1 GTSNPN and CDR2 SVGIG (reference sequence). J lost 5 bases, V lost 2 bases, and 12 bases had no gene match. The CDR3 nucleotides read TGTGCCTGGAGTCTCCGTCAGGGGGTTCCACACGAGCAGTACTTC. Translated, it gives CAWSLRQGVPHEQYF. Full variable domain (missing parts from reference TRBV30 and TRBJ2-7): SQTIHQWPATLVQPVGSPLSLECTVEGTSNPNLYWYRQAAGRGLQLLFYSVGIGQISSEVPQNLSASRPQDRQFILSSKKLLLSDSGFYLCAWSLRQGVPHEQYFGPGTRLTVT.

The J gene is TRBJ1-2, the V gene TRBV6-5; 7 bases align to TRBD1. CDR1 and CDR2 from the germline V gene are MNHEY and SVGAGI. The J segment lost 5 bases and the V segment lost 2 bases, leaving 8 bases of the junction unmatched. This CDR3 region has 15 residues. The CDR3 spells CASSYGTGDGYGYTF. CDR3 bases: TGTGCCAGCAGTTACGGCACAGGGGATGGATATGGCTACACCTTC.